This T cell receptor beta chain was recorded in a study of T cells in Graves' hyperthyroidism and ophthalmopathy. Germline CDR1 is SGDLS and CDR2 is YYNGEE. V gave up 4 bases and J gave up 2 bases, with 15 bases separating them. The CDR3 has 15 amino acids. There were TCR beta CDR3 regions amplified from RNA transcripts. The HTBI primer set drove a first-round RT-PCR of the TCR CDR3. TCRdb re-called the multiplex PCR reads with MiXCR, one entry per CDR3 protein. The table records a few hundred thousand distinct CDR3 sequences, about 15% of them present only once. The genes are TRBV9 and TRBJ2-5; D perhaps matches TRBD1 (7 bases). The source material was blood. The TCR sequence derives from a young woman with Graves' hyperthyroidism that later progressed to Graves' ophthalmopathy. The CDR3: CASSRKEGAQETQYF. CDR3 sequence (DNA): TGTGCCAGCAGCCGTAAGGAGGGGGCTCAAGAGACCCAGTACTTC.